The next 18 T cell receptor beta chains were all read from a single sample in a study of control samples from healthy donors and cancer patients. Method: immunoSEQ multiplex PCR; TCRdb's copy keeps in-frame clones and lacks some. The sample records 20,000 to 25,000 clones, 75% to 90% being singletons. Material for sequencing was PBMCs. The receptors come from a man aged 55 to 69 with head and neck cancer.

The V and J genes are TRBV5-8 and TRBJ1-4; TRBD1 agrees at 8 bases. CDR1 SGHTS and CDR2 YDEGEE come from the germline V gene. Trimming at V came to 4 bases and at J to 4 bases, leaving 3 bases not matched to a gene. This CDR3 is 14 amino acids long. CDR3 protein: CASSRGQDNEKLFF. The DNA of the CDR3 is TGTGCCAGCAGCAGGGGACAGGATAATGAAAAACTGTTTTTT. The complete variable domain, with remaining parts taken from reference TRBV5-8 and TRBJ1-4, reads EAGVTQSPTHLIKTRGQQATLRCSPISGHTSVYWYQQALGLGLQFLLWYDEGEERNRGNFPPRFSGRQFPNYSSELNVNALELEDSALYLCASSRGQDNEKLFFGSGTQLSVL.

CDR3 sequence reads: CASSPLAGGHNEQFF. DNA of the CDR3: TGTGCCAGCAGCCCCCTAGCGGGAGGCCACAATGAGCAGTTCTTC. The gene calls are TRBV27 and TRBJ2-1; 11 nucleotides align to TRBD2. The CDR3 totals 15 residues. V was clipped by 6 bases and J by 5 bases; unmatched bases: 6. Germline-derived CDR1 and CDR2 are MNHEY and SMNVEV (reference sequence).

The V call is TRBV19, the J call TRBJ2-4; either TRBD1 or TRBD2 may fit D (6 bases each). Germline V gene lookup returns CDR1 LNHDA and CDR2 SQIVND (reference sequence). This CDR3 has 15 amino acids. V was trimmed by 7 bases and J by 1 base, leaving 14 bases between them. This CDR3 reads CASNIGGRAKNIQYF. DNA for the CDR3: TGTGCCAGTAATATTGGGGGGCGGGCCAAAAACATTCAGTACTTC. Supplemented by reference TRBV19 and TRBJ2-4, the full variable domain reads DGGITQSPKYLFRKEGQNVTLSCEQNLNHDAMYWYRQDPGQGLRLIYYSQIVNDFQKGDIAEGYSVSREKKESFPLTVTSAQKNPTAFYLCASNIGGRAKNIQYFGAGTRLSVL.

The V gene is TRBV30, the J gene TRBJ1-1; D possibly corresponds to TRBD1 (5 bases). CDR3 length: 13 amino acids. From germline, CDR1 is GTSNPN and CDR2 SVGIG (reference sequence). With 8 bases removed from V and 0 bases from J, the gap between germline ends came to 13 bases. The CDR3 here is CARTDSMNTEAFF. The CDR3 nucleotides read TGTGCCAGAACAGACAGTATGAACACTGAAGCTTTCTTT.

This clone is a singleton in its sample. This rearrangement joins TRBV7-2 to TRBJ2-3, with TRBD2 matching over 10 bases. CDR1 is SGHTA and CDR2 is FQGNSA in the germline V gene. V lost 5 bases and J lost 4; bases outside the gene matches: 15. This CDR3 is built from 18 residues. The CDR3 loop is CASSLKASSGRMADTQYF. DNA of the CDR3: TGTGCCAGCAGCCTCAAGGCGTCTAGCGGGAGAATGGCAGATACGCAGTATTTT.

This rearrangement joins TRBV30 to TRBJ2-1, with TRBD2 matching 7 bases. This CDR3 is 15 amino acids long. Germline CDR1 GTSNPN, CDR2 SVGIG (reference sequence). V was pared by 5 bases and J by 0 bases, with 7 bases of the junction left unmatched. The CDR3 loop is CAWGGGGSSYNEQFF. The CDR3 DNA sequence: TGTGCCTGGGGGGGAGGCGGGAGCTCCTACAATGAGCAGTTCTTC.

This rearrangement joins TRBV11-2 to TRBJ2-2; D could derive from TRBD1 or TRBD2 (5 bases each). The CDR3 totals 14 residues. V was cut by 5 bases and J by 2 bases, with 9 bases left in between. Germline-derived CDR1 and CDR2 are SGHAT and FQNNGV. CDR3 DNA sequence: TGTGCCAGCAGCGGGACGAGTAACACCGGGGAGCTGTTTTTT. This gives the protein CASSGTSNTGELFF.

V usage is TRBV30 and J usage is TRBJ1-6; tentative D call: TRBD1 (6 bases). CDR1 is GTSNPN, CDR2 SVGIG, per germline (reference sequence). The CDR3 is made up of 13 amino acids. Trimming took off 4 bases at V and 7 bases at J, with 11 bases between the two ends. CDR3 sequence: CAWNGQQNSPLHF. The CDR3 DNA is TGTGCCTGGAACGGACAGCAGAATTCACCCCTCCACTTT.

The chain is built from TRBV30 and TRBJ2-1; 13 bases align to TRBD2. V gave up 6 bases and J gave up 6 bases; unmatched junction bases: 29. The germline gives CDR1 GTSNPN, CDR2 SVGIG (reference sequence). This CDR3 has 22 residues. As DNA, the CDR3 is TGTGCCTGCTCGCAGGGGGCGAAGTCGCCCCTAGGACTAGCGGGGGAGGGCAATGAGCAGTTCTTC. Protein sequence: CACSQGAKSPLGLAGEGNEQFF.

This chain uses TRBV19 with TRBJ2-5, with 15 nucleotides matching TRBD2. After removal of 6 bases from V and 2 bases from J, the junction contained 4 bases not matched to a gene. In germline, CDR1 is LNHDA, CDR2 SQIVND (reference sequence). The CDR3 is 16 residues long. The CDR3 nucleotides are TGTGCCAGTAGGGGGGGACTAGCGGGAGGACAAGAGACCCAGTACTTC. Translation: CASRGGLAGGQETQYF.

This sequence joins TRBV7-6 and TRBJ2-1; TRBD2 matches at 7 bases. The germline CDR1 and CDR2 sequences are SGHVS and FNYEAQ. V lost 5 bases, J lost 7 bases, and 14 bases stayed unmatched. CDR3 length: 16 residues. CDR3 in DNA: TGTGCCAGCAGCCCCCGTCGGGCGGGAGAAGGGAATGAGCAGTTCTTC. This sequence encodes CASSPRRAGEGNEQFF.

The V and J genes are TRBV13 and TRBJ2-2, with D perhaps TRBD1 or TRBD2 (5 bases each). V gave up 6 bases and J gave up 6 bases, with 14 bases separating them. CDR3 length: 14 amino acids. CDR1 and CDR2 (germline): PRHDT, FYEKMQ (reference sequence). CDR3 coding DNA: TGTGCCAGCAGAGGCGGACGAGGGGCCGGGGAGCTGTTTTTT. This translates into CASRGGRGAGELFF.

The CDR3 loop reads CASSPAGGYEQYV. Here the CDR3 DNA reads TGTGCCAGCTCACCGGCCGGCGGCTACGAGCAGTACGTC. V is TRBV18 and J is TRBJ2-7, with D uncertain. There are 13 residues in the CDR3. V lost 3 bases, J lost 3 bases, and 9 bases lay in between. The germline gives CDR1 KGHSH, CDR2 LQKENI.

This clone was detected only a few times. The chain combines TRBV5-1 with TRBJ2-7, with TRBD2 as a possible D gene (6 bases). Trimming left V 10 bases short and J 0 bases short, with 14 bases between. The CDR3 contains 13 residues. CDR1 and CDR2 (germline): SGHRS, YFSETQ. The CDR3 here is CASGVFSSYEQYF. The CDR3 nucleotides are TGCGCCTCGGGGGTGTTCAGCTCCTACGAGCAGTACTTC. The full variable domain, with the rest looked up from reference TRBV5-1 and TRBJ2-7, is KAGVTQTPRYLIKTRGQQVTLSCSPISGHRSVSWYQQTPGQGLQFLFEYFSETQRNKGNFPGRFSGRQFSNSRSEMNVSTLELGDSALYLCASGVFSSYEQYFGPGTRLTVT.

This chain uses TRBV30 with TRBJ2-1, with D possibly called TRBD1 or TRBD2 (6 bases each). The germline V gene encodes CDR1 GTSNPN and CDR2 SVGIG (reference sequence). This CDR3 is 13 amino acids long. Between the trimmed V and J ends, which lost 5 bases and 5 bases, there was a span of 13 bases. Here the CDR3 reads CAWEPGAHNEQFF. CDR3 bases: TGTGCCTGGGAGCCGGGGGCCCACAATGAGCAGTTCTTC.

The chain couples TRBV27 to TRBJ2-3, with 10 bases identical to TRBD2. V was clipped by 6 bases and J by 5 bases; unmatched bases: 11. The CDR3 contains 16 residues. From germline, CDR1 is MNHEY and CDR2 SMNVEV (reference sequence). CDR3 in DNA: TGTGCCAGCAGGATCTTAGCGGGAGGTAGAAGAGATACGCAGTATTTT. Its translation is CASRILAGGRRDTQYF.

V is TRBV5-1 and J is TRBJ1-2; 7 bases map to TRBD1. This CDR3 region has 14 residues. Germline CDR1 reads SGHRS; CDR2 reads YFSETQ. V lost 4 bases and J lost 6; bases outside the gene matches: 9. This chain's CDR3 is CASSRTGTVDGYTF. The CDR3 DNA sequence: TGCGCCAGCAGCCGGACCGGGACAGTGGATGGCTACACCTTC.

This chain links TRBV30 with TRBJ1-1; D call uncertain. Trimming removed 7 bases at V and 5 bases at J, with 26 bases between. Germline V gene sequence: CDR1 GTSNPN, CDR2 SVGIG (reference sequence). The CDR3 runs to 16 residues. The CDR3: CASSLLGLTAKTEAFF. The DNA of the CDR3 is TGTGCCTCTTCCCTATTGGGCTTGACGGCGAAAACTGAAGCTTTCTTT.